Below are 22 T cell receptor beta chains sequenced from a single sample in a study of blood T cell repertoires in COVID-19. Produced via immunoSEQ multiplex PCR; TCRdb's table is partial and in-frame only. The sample shows 100,000 to 120,000 clones, about four fifths of them seen only once. Material: peripheral blood. The origin of the receptors is a woman aged 70 to 79 with acute or convalescent COVID-19.

The rearrangement uses TRBV13 and TRBJ2-3; possible D gene TRBD2, 6 bases. This CDR3 has 17 residues. Germline CDR1 is PRHDT and CDR2 is FYEKMQ (reference sequence). The V gene lost 2 bases and the J gene lost 2 bases, with 17 bases spanning the gap. CDR3 residues: CASSLMSRDSPTDTQYF. The CDR3 region has the DNA TGTGCCAGCAGCTTAATGAGTCGGGACTCCCCCACAGATACGCAGTATTTT.

This chain connects TRBV5-1 to TRBJ2-3; D not certain. V was clipped by 0 bases and J by 2 bases, with 7 bases between them. CDR1 and CDR2 from the germline V gene are SGHRS and YFSETQ. The CDR3 is 14 residues long. The CDR3 DNA reads as TGCGCCAGCAGCTTGGTTACTTTCACAGATACGCAGTATTTT. Its translation is CASSLVTFTDTQYF.

CDR3 sequence: CASSAPGSNQPQHF. CDR3 coding DNA: TGTGCCAGCAGTGCCCCGGGATCCAATCAGCCCCAGCATTTT. The genes are TRBV6-6 and TRBJ1-5; D not certain. Trimming shortened V by 5 bases and J by 3 bases, and 11 bases separated the two germline ends. The CDR3 is 14 amino acids. Germline V gene sequence: CDR1 MNHNY, CDR2 SVGAGI (reference sequence).

The chain uses TRBV10-2 and TRBJ1-1; 7 bases agree with TRBD1. This CDR3 contains 13 residues. V gave up 3 bases and J gave up 3 bases; unmatched junction bases: 1. The germline CDR1 and CDR2 sequences are WSHSY and SAAADI. The CDR3 region has the DNA TGCGCCAGCAGTGAACAGGGGTACACTGAAGCTTTCTTT. This sequence encodes CASSEQGYTEAFF.

The genes are TRBV3-1 (or the pseudogene TRBV3-2) and TRBJ1-5, with D possibly matching TRBD1 (6 bases). Between the trimmed V and J ends, which lost 4 bases and 7 bases, there was a span of 8 bases. The germline gives CDR1 LGHDT, CDR2 YNNKEL (reference sequence). The CDR3 is 12 residues long. CDR3 sequence: CASSPTGQPQHF. For the CDR3, the DNA is TGTGCCAGCAGCCCCACAGGGCAGCCCCAGCATTTT.

This clone came up a few times. The chain has TRBV11-2 and TRBJ1-4; 7 bases agree with TRBD1. Germline V gene sequence: CDR1 SGHAT, CDR2 FQNNGV. The CDR3 is 15 residues long. Unmatched junction bases numbered 8, after V lost 5 bases and J lost 5 bases. This CDR3 reads CASSRSGTENEKLFF. The CDR3 DNA reads TGTGCCAGCAGCCGGTCCGGGACAGAGAATGAAAAACTGTTTTTT.

The chain combines TRBV18 with TRBJ2-1, with D uncertain. The CDR3 totals 16 residues. Germline-derived CDR1 and CDR2 are KGHSH and LQKENI. V was shortened by 3 bases and J by 0 bases, with 12 bases between the two germline ends. Here the CDR3 DNA reads TGTGCCAGCTCACCCCCCTTGGCCAGCTCCTACAATGAGCAGTTCTTC. Its protein product is CASSPPLASSYNEQFF.

This chain uses TRBV7-3 with TRBJ1-2; D not resolved. This CDR3 region has 13 residues. Trimming took off 2 bases at V and 7 bases at J, with 11 bases between the two ends. CDR1 is SGHTA, CDR2 FQGTGA, per germline. The CDR3 loop reads CASSLSGSGGYTF. The CDR3, as DNA: TGTGCCAGCAGCTTATCGGGGAGCGGTGGCTACACCTTC.

The chain is built from TRBV6-1 and TRBJ2-7; tentative D call: TRBD1 (5 bases). This CDR3 region has 15 residues. Trimming left V 3 bases short and J 2 bases short, with 14 bases between. CDR1 and CDR2 from the germline V gene are MNHNS and SASEGT. DNA of the CDR3: TGTGCCAGCAGTGATCGTGCCCTACAGGCCTACGAGCAGTACTTC. Amino acid sequence: CASSDRALQAYEQYF.

CDR3 in amino acids: CASSLDPGQSSYEQYF. Here the CDR3 DNA reads TGTGCCAGCAGCTTGGATCCCGGACAGAGCTCCTACGAGCAGTACTTC. The rearrangement uses TRBV5-4 and TRBJ2-7, with D maybe TRBD1 (6 bases). The germline V gene encodes CDR1 SGHNT and CDR2 YYREEE (reference sequence). V was trimmed by 0 bases and J by 0 bases, leaving 13 bases between them. The CDR3 loop spans 16 amino acids.

The chain employs TRBV2 and TRBJ2-7; D not certain. The V gene lost 0 bases and the J gene lost 3 bases, with 12 bases spanning the gap. CDR3 length: 15 amino acids. Germline assignment: CDR1 SNHLY and CDR2 FYNNEI. The CDR3, as DNA: TGTGCCAGCAGTGAAGCGCGGCAGAAGAGCTACGAGCAGTACTTC. It codes for CASSEARQKSYEQYF. Looking up the rest from reference TRBV2 and TRBJ2-7 gives the full variable domain: EPEVTQTPSHQVTQMGQEVILRCVPISNHLYFYWYRQILGQKVEFLVSFYNNEISEKSEIFDDQFSVERPDGSNFTLKIRSTKLEDSAMYFCASSEARQKSYEQYFGPGTRLTVT.

The rearrangement links TRBV20-1 to TRBJ2-1; D ambiguous. This CDR3 comprises 10 residues. Per germline, CDR1 DFQATT and CDR2 SNEGSKA (reference sequence). Trimming removed 1 base at V and 10 bases at J, with 5 bases between. In DNA form, the CDR3 reads TGCAGTGCTAGAGTACGGGAGCAGTTCTTC. This translates into CSARVREQFF.

The chain is built from TRBV12-3 or TRBV12-4 and TRBJ2-2, with D tentatively TRBD2 (5 bases). With 5 bases removed from V and 5 bases from J, the gap between germline ends came to 6 bases. The CDR3 has 12 residues. The CDR3 DNA sequence: TGTGCCAGCAGTCGGGGTACCGGGGAGCTGTTTTTT. It yields the protein CASSRGTGELFF.

The V gene is TRBV6-4, the J gene TRBJ2-2; 9 positions agree with TRBD2. Trimming took 6 bases from V and 3 from J; bases not matched to a gene: 14. CDR3 length: 18 amino acids. Germline CDR1 and CDR2: MRHNA and SNTAGT. The CDR3 loop reads CASRPLAGALWDTGELFF. CDR3 DNA: TGTGCCAGCAGACCTTTAGCGGGGGCCCTCTGGGACACCGGGGAGCTGTTTTTT.

This chain uses TRBV6-2 or TRBV6-3 with TRBJ1-1, with 11 bases aligning to TRBD1. Germline lookup yields CDR1 MNHEY and CDR2 SVGEGT. The CDR3 covers 15 residues. Trimming cost V 2 bases and J 7 bases; bases outside gene matches: 6. CDR3 coding DNA: TGTGCCAGCAGTTACCTTATTGGGACAGGGGGTGAAGCTTTCTTT. Translating gives CASSYLIGTGGEAFF.

The chain combines TRBV7-9 with TRBJ2-3; D not resolved. Trimming stripped 6 bases from V and 2 bases from J, with 9 bases between. CDR1 SEHNR and CDR2 FQNEAQ come from the germline V gene (reference sequence). There are 13 residues in the CDR3. In DNA form, the CDR3 reads TGTGCCAGCAGTTCCGACAACACAGATACGCAGTATTTT. It yields the protein CASSSDNTDTQYF.

This CDR3 is CASSESMGGPNSPLHF. CDR3 bases: TGCGCCAGCAGTGAGTCGATGGGGGGACCTAATTCACCCCTCCACTTT. The J gene is TRBJ1-6, the V gene TRBV10-1; maybe TRBD1 (5 bases). Trimming left V 0 bases short and J 6 bases short, with 12 bases between. In germline, CDR1 is WNHNN, CDR2 SYGVQD (reference sequence). The CDR3 has 16 residues.

This chain uses TRBV13 with TRBJ1-2, with D unclear. V lost 4 bases and J lost 2, with 5 bases in between. This CDR3 is 12 amino acids long. The V gene's germline CDR1 is PRHDT and CDR2 FYEKMQ (reference sequence). This CDR3 reads CASSSGNYGYTF. The CDR3 DNA sequence: TGTGCCAGCAGCTCGGGAAACTATGGCTACACCTTC.

The rearrangement joins TRBV6-5 to TRBJ2-7, with 7 bases lining up with TRBD2. Per germline, CDR1 MNHEY and CDR2 SVGAGI. CDR3 length: 15 residues. V lost 11 bases to trimming and J lost 0 bases; unmatched junction nucleotides: 13. The CDR3 nucleotides are TGTGCCGGTTCAATAGCGGGTCAGGGCTCCTACGAGCAGTACTTC. This gives the protein CAGSIAGQGSYEQYF.

The chain carries TRBV11-3 and TRBJ1-1; 9 bases map to TRBD1. Germline values: CDR1 SGHNT, CDR2 YENEEA. The CDR3 runs 15 residues. J was trimmed by 1 base and V by 4 bases; bases with no gene match: 4. The CDR3 reads CASSSQGARNTEAFF. CDR3 nucleotides: TGTGCCAGCAGCTCACAGGGGGCCCGGAACACTGAAGCTTTCTTT.

This clone was found a few times. V gene TRBV2 combines with J gene TRBJ2-2, with D possibly TRBD2 on 6 matching bases. CDR1 is SNHLY, CDR2 FYNNEI, per germline. This CDR3 has 15 amino acids. The ends were cut back, 7 bases at V and 7 bases at J, with 19 bases in the middle. CDR3 DNA sequence: TGTGCCAGCAAAAGGGAGACTAGACGGGACGGGGAGCTGTTTTTT. This sequence encodes CASKRETRRDGELFF.

The chain uses TRBV5-4 and TRBJ2-1; 7 nucleotides match TRBD2. Germline values: CDR1 SGHNT, CDR2 YYREEE (reference sequence). This CDR3 is 14 amino acids long. V lost 2 bases and J lost 7; bases outside the gene matches: 6. The CDR3 here is CASSLTRGSNEQFF. Written as DNA, the CDR3 is TGTGCCAGCAGCTTAACACGCGGGAGTAATGAGCAGTTCTTC.